This T cell receptor (beta chain) originates from a study of T-cell memory formation after mild COVID-19. Study-level information: Largely donor-specific TCR clusters were found.

TCRdb itself ran the 5' RACE reads through MiXCR, one entry per CDR3 protein. The sample records about 350,000 distinct CDR3 sequences, under 15% being singletons. The CDR3 is 16 residues long. Germline trimming cut 4 bases from V and 4 bases from J; bases unmatched to any gene: 9. The J gene is TRBJ1-2, the V gene TRBV12-3 or TRBV12-4; TRBD1 matches 10 bases. The source of this sequence is a man aged 18 to 29 who had mild COVID-19 (a few samples of this study predate the infection). Cell type and time point are not known. The sequencing sample was made of PBMCs or a T cell subset sorted from them (not recorded which). DNA of the CDR3: TGTGCCAGCAGTTACCCGACAGGGGGCGCGGGCTATGGCTACACCTTC. Translating it yields CASSYPTGGAGYGYTF.